The rows below give T cell receptor beta chains drawn from one sample of a study of CD8 T cells in Susac syndrome. MiXCR, run by TCRdb on the immunoSEQ multiplex PCR reads, gives a single entry per CDR3 protein. Of about 160,000 distinct CDR3 sequences in the sample, over 85% are singletons; the top ten hold 0.13%. The sample was CD4+ T cells from PBMCs. All receptors come from a human donor in good health. Each CDR3 is given with its conserved first and last residue. Fields, in order: V gene, D gene, J gene, clone size, CDR3 DNA, CDR3 protein. A D gene is named only where the DNA matches it firmly. Rows may omit the clone size; those that give it use once, few, many or a size class.

V gene: TRBV6-1
D gene: TRBD2
J gene: TRBJ2-7
clone size: once
CDR3 DNA: TGTGCCAGCAGTGACAGCCTAGCGGGGGGTATGAAGCAGTACTTC
CDR3 protein: CASSDSLAGGMKQYF

V gene: TRBV12-3/TRBV12-4
D gene: NA
J gene: TRBJ2-5
clone size: NA
CDR3 DNA: TGTGCCAGCAGTTTAGGGGCAGGGTTGGAGACCCAGTACTTC
CDR3 protein: CASSLGAGLETQYF

V gene: TRBV7-3
D gene: NA
J gene: TRBJ2-5
clone size: NA
CDR3 DNA: TGTGCCAGCAGTAACAGTGGAGAGACCCAGTACTTC
CDR3 protein: CASSNSGETQYF

V gene: TRBV20-1
D gene: NA
J gene: TRBJ2-3
clone size: NA
CDR3 DNA: TGCAGTGCTAGAGTCCAGTTCGCGCAGTATTTT
CDR3 protein: CSARVQFAQYF

V gene: TRBV10-2
D gene: NA
J gene: TRBJ1-2
clone size: once
CDR3 DNA: TGCGCCAGCGGGACGCAGGGAATCGGCGGCTACACCTTC
CDR3 protein: CASGTQGIGGYTF

V gene: TRBV18
D gene: TRBD1
J gene: TRBJ1-2
clone size: NA
CDR3 DNA: TGTGCCAGCTCACAGGGACAGGTTTTCGACGGCTACACCTTC
CDR3 protein: CASSQGQVFDGYTF

V gene: TRBV12-3/TRBV12-4
D gene: NA
J gene: TRBJ2-2
clone size: NA
CDR3 DNA: TGTGCCAGCAGTCTTTTTTCCGGCGGGGAGCTGTTTTTT
CDR3 protein: CASSLFSGGELFF

V gene: TRBV5-1
D gene: NA
J gene: TRBJ1-6
clone size: few
CDR3 DNA: TGTGCCAGCAGCTTAGAGTCGAATTCACCCCTCCACTTT
CDR3 protein: CASSLESNSPLHF

V gene: TRBV15
D gene: TRBD2
J gene: TRBJ2-1
clone size: NA
CDR3 DNA: TGTGCCACCAGCAAAGACGGGCCCGGGACTACATACAATGAGCAGTTCTTC
CDR3 protein: CATSKDGPGTTYNEQFF

V gene: TRBV4-1
D gene: TRBD1
J gene: TRBJ2-2
clone size: NA
CDR3 DNA: TGCGCCAGCAGCCAAGATCCGGGACAGGGGTTCCTCGGGGAGCTGTTTTTT
CDR3 protein: CASSQDPGQGFLGELFF

V gene: TRBV20-1
D gene: NA
J gene: TRBJ1-3
clone size: NA
CDR3 DNA: TGCAGTGCTAGAGATAGAAACTCTGGAAACACCATATATTTT
CDR3 protein: CSARDRNSGNTIYF

V gene: TRBV6-1
D gene: NA
J gene: TRBJ1-5
clone size: NA
CDR3 DNA: TGTGCCAGCAGTGTAGGGACGGATGATCAGCCCCAGCATTTT
CDR3 protein: CASSVGTDDQPQHF

V gene: TRBV11-2
D gene: NA
J gene: TRBJ2-5
clone size: NA
CDR3 DNA: TGTGCCAGCAGCTTAGGGGGGAAGGAAGAGACCCAGTACTTC
CDR3 protein: CASSLGGKEETQYF

V gene: TRBV29-1
D gene: NA
J gene: TRBJ1-1
clone size: once
CDR3 DNA: TGCAGCGTTGTAATAGGAGGGGACACTGAAGCTTTCTTT
CDR3 protein: CSVVIGGDTEAFF

V gene: TRBV12-3/TRBV12-4
D gene: TRBD2
J gene: TRBJ2-3
clone size: NA
CDR3 DNA: TGTGCCAGCAGGACTAGCGGGGGGGCCGATACGCAGTATTTT
CDR3 protein: CASRTSGGADTQYF

V gene: TRBV5-1
D gene: TRBD1
J gene: TRBJ2-1
clone size: NA
CDR3 DNA: TGCGCCAGCATCCCGGGACAGGGCTTAGCGGGTGAGCAGTTCTTC
CDR3 protein: CASIPGQGLAGEQFF

V gene: TRBV29-1
D gene: TRBD1
J gene: TRBJ1-5
clone size: NA
CDR3 DNA: TGCAGCGTCGGAGAGGGGGCTTATAGCAATCAGCCCCAGCATTTT
CDR3 protein: CSVGEGAYSNQPQHF

V gene: TRBV18
D gene: NA
J gene: TRBJ2-3
clone size: NA
CDR3 DNA: TGTGCCAGCGCGACAGCTAGCACAGATACGCAGTATTTT
CDR3 protein: CASATASTDTQYF

V gene: TRBV5-1
D gene: TRBD1
J gene: TRBJ1-1
clone size: NA
CDR3 DNA: TGCGCCAGCAGCTTCCAGGGGGGAAACACTGAAGCTTTCTTT
CDR3 protein: CASSFQGGNTEAFF